This T cell receptor (beta chain) appears in the sequencing data of a study of blood T cell repertoires in COVID-19. Turning to the study itself: Samples representing acute and convalescent COVID-19 were sourced from the United States, Italy and Spain.

In the original analysis: Nucleated cell number was recorded as an estimate derived from reference gene primer amplification. TCRdb keeps only in-frame clones here, not all; method: immunoSEQ multiplex PCR. The V and J calls and clone size come from that table; D and trimming were worked out from the DNA. The sample consists of some 250,000 clones, less than 85% of them appearing once. Germline-derived CDR1 and CDR2 are LGHNA and YSLEER. V gave up 0 bases and J gave up 5 bases, with 14 bases separating them. The length of the CDR3 is 15 residues. The sample consisted of peripheral blood. This sequence was found in a woman aged 18-29 years with acute or convalescent COVID-19. The chain employs TRBV4-3 and TRBJ2-7; TRBD1 is a possible D gene (5 bases). The CDR3 protein is CASSQDRVGNDEQYF. The DNA for the CDR3 is TGCGCCAGCAGCCAAGACAGGGTGGGAAACGACGAGCAGTACTTC.